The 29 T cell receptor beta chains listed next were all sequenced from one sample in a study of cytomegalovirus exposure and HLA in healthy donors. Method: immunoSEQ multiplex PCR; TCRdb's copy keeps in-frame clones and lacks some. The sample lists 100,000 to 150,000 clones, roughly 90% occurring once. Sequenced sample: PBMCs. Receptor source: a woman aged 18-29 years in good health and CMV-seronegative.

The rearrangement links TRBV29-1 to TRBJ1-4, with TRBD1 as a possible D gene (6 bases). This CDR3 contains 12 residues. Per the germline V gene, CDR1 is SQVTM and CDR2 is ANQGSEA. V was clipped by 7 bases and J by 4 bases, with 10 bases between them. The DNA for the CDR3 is TGCAGCGGAGGACAGAATAATGAAAAACTGTTTTTT. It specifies CSGGQNNEKLFF.

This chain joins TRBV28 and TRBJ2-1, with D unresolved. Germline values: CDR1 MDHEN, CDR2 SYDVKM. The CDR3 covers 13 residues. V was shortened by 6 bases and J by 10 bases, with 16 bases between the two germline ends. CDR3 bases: TGTGCCAGCAGACACCCCTCAAATACGGAGCAGTTCTTC. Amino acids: CASRHPSNTEQFF.

The DNA for the CDR3 is TGTGCCAGCATTCGGTCTTCGGCTTTCTTT. Protein product: CASIRSSAFF. V usage is TRBV2 and J usage is TRBJ1-1; no reliable D call. Germline CDR1 reads SNHLY; CDR2 reads FYNNEI. The CDR3 consists of 10 residues. With 7 bases removed from V and 11 bases from J, the gap between germline ends came to 11 bases.

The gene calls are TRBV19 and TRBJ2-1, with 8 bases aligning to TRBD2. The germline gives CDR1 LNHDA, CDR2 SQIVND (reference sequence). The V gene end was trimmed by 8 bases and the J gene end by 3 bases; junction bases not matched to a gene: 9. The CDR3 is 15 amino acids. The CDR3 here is CASDPSGGDYNEQFF. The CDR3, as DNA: TGTGCCAGTGACCCCAGCGGGGGAGACTACAATGAGCAGTTCTTC.

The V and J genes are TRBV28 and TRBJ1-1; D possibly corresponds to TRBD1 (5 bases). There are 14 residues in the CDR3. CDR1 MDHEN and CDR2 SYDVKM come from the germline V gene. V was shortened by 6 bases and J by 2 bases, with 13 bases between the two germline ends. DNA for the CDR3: TGTGCCAGCAGCCAAGCCAGGGCTAACACTGAAGCTTTCTTT. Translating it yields CASSQARANTEAFF.

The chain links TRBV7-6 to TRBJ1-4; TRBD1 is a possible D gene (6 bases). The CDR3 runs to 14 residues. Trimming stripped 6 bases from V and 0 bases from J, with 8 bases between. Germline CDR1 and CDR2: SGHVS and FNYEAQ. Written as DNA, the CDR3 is TGTGCCAGCAGTCGACAGGCAACTAATGAAAAACTGTTTTTT. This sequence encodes CASSRQATNEKLFF.

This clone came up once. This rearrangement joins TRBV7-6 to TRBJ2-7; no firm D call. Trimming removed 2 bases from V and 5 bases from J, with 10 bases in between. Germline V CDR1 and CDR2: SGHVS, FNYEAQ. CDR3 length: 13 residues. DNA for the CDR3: TGTGCCAGCAGCTTATTGGGCAGGCACGAGCAGTACTTC. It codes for CASSLLGRHEQYF.

In DNA, the CDR3 is TGTGCCAGCACCGTTCCCGACAGGGCTAACAATGAGCAGTTCTTC. Its translation: CASTVPDRANNEQFF. V and J are TRBV7-9 and TRBJ2-1; 7 positions match TRBD1. Germline loops: CDR1 SEHNR, CDR2 FQNEAQ (reference sequence). V dropped 7 bases and J dropped 5; count of bases not matched to a gene: 11. The CDR3 is made up of 15 amino acids.

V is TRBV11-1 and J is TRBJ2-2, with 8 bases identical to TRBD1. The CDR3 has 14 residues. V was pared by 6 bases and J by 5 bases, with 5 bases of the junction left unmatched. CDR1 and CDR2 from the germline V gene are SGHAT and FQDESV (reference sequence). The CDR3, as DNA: TGTGCCAGCAGTCTCCAGGGGGCAACCGGGGAGCTGTTTTTT. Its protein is CASSLQGATGELFF.

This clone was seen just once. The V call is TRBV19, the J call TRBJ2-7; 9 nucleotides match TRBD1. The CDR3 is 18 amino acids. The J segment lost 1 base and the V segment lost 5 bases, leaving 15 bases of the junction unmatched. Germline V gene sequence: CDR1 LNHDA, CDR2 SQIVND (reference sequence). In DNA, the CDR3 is TGTGCCAGTAGTTCTGTACGGAGCGGACAGGGGAATTCCTACGAGCAGTACTTC. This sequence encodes CASSSVRSGQGNSYEQYF.

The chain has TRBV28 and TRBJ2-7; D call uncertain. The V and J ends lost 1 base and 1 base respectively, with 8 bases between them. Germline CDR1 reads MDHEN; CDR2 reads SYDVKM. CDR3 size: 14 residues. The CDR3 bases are TGTGCCAGCAGTTTATTTGACTCTTCCTACGAGCAGTACTTC. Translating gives CASSLFDSSYEQYF.

The CDR3 region is CGVAGANTGELFF. For the CDR3, the DNA is TGTGGGGTAGCGGGAGCGAACACCGGGGAGCTGTTTTTT. The rearrangement uses TRBV30 and TRBJ2-2, with 9 bases identical to TRBD2. The germline CDR1 and CDR2 sequences are GTSNPN and SVGIG (reference sequence). This CDR3 is 13 amino acids long.

The CDR3 nucleotides are TGCGCCAGCAGCTATGGCTCTAGCGGGGCTCACCCAGGGGGCACCGGGGAGCTGTTTTTT. Protein product: CASSYGSSGAHPGGTGELFF. The V call is TRBV5-1, the J call TRBJ2-2; TRBD2 matches at 9 bases. The V and J ends lost 3 bases and 4 bases, in that order; junction bases with no gene match: 19. CDR1 and CDR2 from the germline V gene are SGHRS and YFSETQ. The CDR3 contains 20 residues.

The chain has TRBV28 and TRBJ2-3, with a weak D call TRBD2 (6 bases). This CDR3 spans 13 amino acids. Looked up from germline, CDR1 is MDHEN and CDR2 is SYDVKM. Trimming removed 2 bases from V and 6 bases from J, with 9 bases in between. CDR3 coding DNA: TGTGCCAGCAGTTTAGGGGGGATTGATACGCAGTATTTT. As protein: CASSLGGIDTQYF.

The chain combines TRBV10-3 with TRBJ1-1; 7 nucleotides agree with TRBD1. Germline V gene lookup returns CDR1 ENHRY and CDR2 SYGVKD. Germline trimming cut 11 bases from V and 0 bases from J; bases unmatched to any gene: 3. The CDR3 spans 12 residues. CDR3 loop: CASQGVNTEAFF. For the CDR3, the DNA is TGTGCCTCTCAGGGGGTGAACACTGAAGCTTTCTTT.

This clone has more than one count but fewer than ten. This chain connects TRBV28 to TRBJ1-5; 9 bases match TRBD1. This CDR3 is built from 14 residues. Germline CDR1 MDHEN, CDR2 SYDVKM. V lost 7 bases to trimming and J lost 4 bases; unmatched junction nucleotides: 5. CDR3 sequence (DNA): TGTGCCAGCACCACAGGGGGCTTGAATCAGCCCCAGCATTTT. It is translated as CASTTGGLNQPQHF.

CDR3 nucleotide sequence: TGCGCCAGCAGCCCCGGGGCCGGGGAGCTGTTTTTT. Translated, it gives CASSPGAGELFF. This chain links TRBV5-1 with TRBJ2-2, with D perhaps TRBD2 (5 bases). Germline V gene lookup returns CDR1 SGHRS and CDR2 YFSETQ. The V gene lost 4 bases and the J gene lost 6 bases, with 7 bases spanning the gap. The CDR3 length is 12 residues.

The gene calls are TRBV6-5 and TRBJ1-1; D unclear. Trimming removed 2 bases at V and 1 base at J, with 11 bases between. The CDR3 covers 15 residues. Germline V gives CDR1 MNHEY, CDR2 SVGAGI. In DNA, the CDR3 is TGTGCCAGCAGTTACGGCTGGGCCTCGAACACTGAAGCTTTCTTT. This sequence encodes CASSYGWASNTEAFF.

The CDR3 spells CASSPTSGRSETQYF. The CDR3 region has the DNA TGTGCCAGCAGCCCGACTAGCGGGAGGTCAGAGACCCAGTACTTC. The chain couples TRBV4-2 to TRBJ2-5, with TRBD2 matching 13 bases. Per germline, CDR1 LGHNA and CDR2 YNFKEQ. V gave up 4 bases and J gave up 4 bases; unmatched junction bases: 3. The CDR3 has 15 residues.

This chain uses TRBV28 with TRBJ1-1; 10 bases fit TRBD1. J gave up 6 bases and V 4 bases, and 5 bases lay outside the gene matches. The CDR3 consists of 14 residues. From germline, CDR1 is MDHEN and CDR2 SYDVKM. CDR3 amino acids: CASSSGQGPAEAFF. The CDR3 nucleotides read TGTGCCAGCAGTTCGGGACAGGGGCCCGCTGAAGCTTTCTTT.

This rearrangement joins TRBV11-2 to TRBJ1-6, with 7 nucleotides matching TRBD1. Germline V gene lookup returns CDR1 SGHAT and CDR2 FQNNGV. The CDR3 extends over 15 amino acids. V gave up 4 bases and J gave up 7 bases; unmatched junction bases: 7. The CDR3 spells CASSSRQGYNSPLHF. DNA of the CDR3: TGTGCCAGCAGCTCCCGACAGGGTTACAATTCACCCCTCCACTTT.

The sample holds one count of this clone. As DNA, the CDR3 is TGTGCCAGCAGCTTCGGACCGGGGACTGAAGCTTTCTTT. Amino acid sequence: CASSFGPGTEAFF. The chain joins TRBV7-7 to TRBJ1-1; D gene uncertain. Germline CDR1 and CDR2: SSHAT and FNYEAQ (reference sequence). Deletions cut 3 bases from V and 5 bases from J, with 10 bases between. The CDR3 is made up of 13 amino acids.

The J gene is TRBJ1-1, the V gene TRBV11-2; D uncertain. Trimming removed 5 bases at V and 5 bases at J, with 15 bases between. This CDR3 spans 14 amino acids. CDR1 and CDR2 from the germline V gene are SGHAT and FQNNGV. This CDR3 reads CASSLVGQQTEAFF. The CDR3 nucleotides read TGTGCCAGCAGCCTAGTAGGCCAACAGACTGAAGCTTTCTTT.

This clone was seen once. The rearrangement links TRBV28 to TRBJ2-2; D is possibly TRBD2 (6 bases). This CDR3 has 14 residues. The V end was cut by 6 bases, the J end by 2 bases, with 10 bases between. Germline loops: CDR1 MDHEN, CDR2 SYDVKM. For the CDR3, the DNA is TGTGCCAGCAGGCGGGACCTCAACACCGGGGAGCTGTTTTTT. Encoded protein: CASRRDLNTGELFF.

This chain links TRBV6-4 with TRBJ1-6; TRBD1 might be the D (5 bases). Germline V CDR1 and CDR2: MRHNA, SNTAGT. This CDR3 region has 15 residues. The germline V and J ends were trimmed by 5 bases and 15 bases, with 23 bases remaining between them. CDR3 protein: CASSLRGGADGNLHF. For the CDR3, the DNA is TGTGCCAGCAGTTTACGGGGAGGGGCCGATGGGAACCTCCACTTT.

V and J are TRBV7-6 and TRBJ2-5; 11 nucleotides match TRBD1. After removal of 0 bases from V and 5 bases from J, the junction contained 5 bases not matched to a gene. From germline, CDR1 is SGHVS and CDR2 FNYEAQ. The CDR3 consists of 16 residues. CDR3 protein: CASSLARTGGHETQYF. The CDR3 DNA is TGTGCCAGCAGCTTAGCTCGGACAGGGGGCCACGAGACCCAGTACTTC.

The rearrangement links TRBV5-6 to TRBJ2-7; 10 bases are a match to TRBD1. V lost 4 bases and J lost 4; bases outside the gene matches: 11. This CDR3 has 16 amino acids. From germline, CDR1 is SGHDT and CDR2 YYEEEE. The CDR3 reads CASSPYGTGVPYEQYF. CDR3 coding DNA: TGTGCCAGCAGCCCTTACGGGACAGGGGTTCCGTACGAGCAGTACTTC.

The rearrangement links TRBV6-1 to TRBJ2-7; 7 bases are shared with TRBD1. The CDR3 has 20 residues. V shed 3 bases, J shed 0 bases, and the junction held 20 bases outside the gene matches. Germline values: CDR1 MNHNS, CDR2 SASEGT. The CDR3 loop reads CASSEGVYVVRTGSSYEQYF. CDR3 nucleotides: TGTGCCAGCAGTGAGGGGGTGTATGTCGTGCGGACAGGCTCCTCCTACGAGCAGTACTTC.

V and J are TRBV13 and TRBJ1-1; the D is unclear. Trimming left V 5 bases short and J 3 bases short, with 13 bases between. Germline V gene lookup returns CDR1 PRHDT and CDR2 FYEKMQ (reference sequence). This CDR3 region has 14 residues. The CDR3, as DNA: TGTGCCAGCAGCACAACTCTTGGAGACACTGAAGCTTTCTTT. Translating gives CASSTTLGDTEAFF.